The 27 T cell receptor beta chains below all came from one sample that was sequenced in a study of T cells after yellow fever vaccination. TCRdb used MiXCR to reprocess the 5' RACE reads, holding one entry per CDR3 protein. The table records 200,000 to 250,000 distinct CDR3 sequences, 6.9% of them present only once. Specimen: CD4+ T cells sorted from PBMCs, collected 15 days after the yellow fever booster vaccination. These receptors all come from a man aged 25 to 40 who received the YFV17D yellow fever vaccine.

The V gene is TRBV4-3, the J gene TRBJ2-1; D remains unclear. There are 13 residues in the CDR3. V lost 0 bases to trimming and J lost 4 bases, with 4 bases between them. Germline lookup yields CDR1 LGHNA and CDR2 YSLEER. CDR3 loop: CASSQDDYNEQFF. In DNA, the CDR3 is TGCGCCAGCAGCCAAGACGATTACAATGAGCAGTTCTTC.

This clonotype turned up a few times. This sequence joins TRBV7-2 and TRBJ2-7; the D is unclear. V lost 0 bases to trimming and J lost 3 bases, with 12 bases between them. This CDR3 spans 15 amino acids. CDR1 SGHTA and CDR2 FQGNSA come from the germline V gene. The CDR3 DNA follows: TGTGCCAGCAGCTTAGCCTCGGGTCTTATCTACGAGCAGTACTTC. Its translation: CASSLASGLIYEQYF.

This clonotype was detected many times. V is TRBV5-1 and J is TRBJ1-1; no reliable D call. Per germline, CDR1 SGHRS and CDR2 YFSETQ. This CDR3 comprises 14 residues. The germline V and J ends were trimmed by 0 bases and 0 bases, with 6 bases remaining between them. The chain's CDR3 is CASSLGIMNTEAFF. CDR3 coding DNA: TGCGCCAGCAGCTTGGGGATAATGAACACTGAAGCTTTCTTT.

This chain joins TRBV7-8 and TRBJ2-1; TRBD2 might be the D (5 bases). V lost 6 bases to trimming and J lost 4 bases, with 16 bases between them. In germline, CDR1 is SGHVS, CDR2 FQNEAQ. The CDR3 is 15 amino acids. The CDR3: CASRSRDGGYNEQFF. The CDR3 DNA follows: TGTGCCAGCAGGTCCCGGGATGGAGGTTACAATGAGCAGTTCTTC.

Ten or more counts support this clonotype. The gene calls are TRBV6-5 and TRBJ1-2; the D gene is possibly TRBD1 (5 bases). Trimming took off 6 bases at V and 2 bases at J, with 10 bases between the two ends. The V gene's germline CDR1 is MNHEY and CDR2 SVGAGI. CDR3 length: 13 amino acids. The CDR3 region has the DNA TGTGCCAGCAGCCCAGGGTCGAACTATGGCTACACCTTC. Amino acids: CASSPGSNYGYTF.

This clonotype was found many times. The rearrangement links TRBV28 to TRBJ2-1; D ambiguous. Germline V gives CDR1 MDHEN, CDR2 SYDVKM. The CDR3 runs to 15 residues. Trimming pared 5 bases from V and 6 bases from J, leaving 17 bases between. Here the CDR3 reads CASSVGYLSPNEQFF. The CDR3, as DNA: TGTGCCAGCAGTGTAGGGTATCTCAGTCCCAATGAGCAGTTCTTC.

In this sample, this clonotype turned up many times. The CDR3 spells CASSRGPPGLAGGPGTQYF. DNA for the CDR3: TGTGCCAGCAGTCGAGGGCCTCCGGGACTAGCGGGAGGGCCCGGGACCCAGTACTTC. V gene TRBV7-2 combines with J gene TRBJ2-5, with TRBD2 matching 16 bases. The CDR3 is 19 residues long. Germline-derived CDR1 and CDR2 are SGHTA and FQGNSA. Trimming at V came to 6 bases and at J to 7 bases, leaving 17 bases not matched to a gene. Full variable domain (remainder filled in from reference TRBV7-2 and TRBJ2-5): GAGVSQSPSNKVTEKGKDVELRCDPISGHTALYWYRQSLGQGLEFLIYFQGNSAPDKSGLPSDRFSAERTGGSVSTLTIQRTQQEDSAVYLCASSRGPPGLAGGPGTQYFGPGTRLLVL.

This clonotype was seen a few times. The gene calls are TRBV7-3 and TRBJ2-2; tentative D call: TRBD1 (6 bases). The CDR3 runs to 15 residues. V lost 2 bases, J lost 2 bases, and 9 bases lay in between. Germline CDR1 SGHTA, CDR2 FQGTGA. In nucleotides, the CDR3 is TGTGCCAGCAGCTTATGGGACACCAACACCGGGGAGCTGTTTTTT. Amino acids: CASSLWDTNTGELFF.

This clonotype was counted a few times. The rearrangement uses TRBV28 and TRBJ2-3; TRBD2 matches 7 bases. This CDR3 spans 15 amino acids. Germline values: CDR1 MDHEN, CDR2 SYDVKM. V was clipped by 7 bases and J by 2 bases; unmatched bases: 9. The CDR3 loop is CASTTAGTDTDTQYF. CDR3 coding DNA: TGTGCCAGCACCACAGCGGGGACGGACACAGATACGCAGTATTTT.

This clonotype was recorded at least ten times. The chain recombines TRBV20-1 with TRBJ2-5; TRBD2 is a possible D gene (5 bases). The V end lost 3 bases, the J end lost 2 bases, and 10 bases lay between the germline ends. CDR3 length equals 13 residues. The germline V gene encodes CDR1 DFQATT and CDR2 SNEGSKA (reference sequence). CDR3 sequence: CSARGSGQETQYF. In nucleotides, the CDR3 is TGCAGTGCTAGGGGCAGCGGTCAAGAGACCCAGTACTTC.

The chain employs TRBV9 and TRBJ2-6; unclear D gene. Germline V gene sequence: CDR1 SGDLS, CDR2 YYNGEE. V lost 5 bases, J lost 3 bases, and 0 bases lay in between. The CDR3 spans 11 residues. This CDR3 is CASSGANVLTF. CDR3 sequence (DNA): TGTGCCAGCAGTGGGGCCAACGTCCTGACTTTC.

The table lists this clonotype with a few counts. V usage is TRBV27 and J usage is TRBJ1-6; D not resolved. Germline-derived CDR1 and CDR2 are MNHEY and SMNVEV (reference sequence). With 2 bases removed from V and 7 bases from J, the gap between germline ends came to 12 bases. The length of the CDR3 is 15 residues. The CDR3 DNA reads as TGTGCCAGCAGTTTAACGACACTGTCGAATTCACCCCTCCACTTT. It translates to CASSLTTLSNSPLHF.

This clonotype was counted between two and nine times. This chain joins TRBV28 and TRBJ1-2; 8 bases map to TRBD1. V dropped 8 bases and J dropped 7; count of bases not matched to a gene: 12. This CDR3 contains 14 residues. CDR1 MDHEN and CDR2 SYDVKM come from the germline V gene. CDR3 region: CASGHDGQGSGYTF. CDR3 bases: TGTGCCAGCGGGCATGATGGACAGGGTTCTGGCTACACCTTC.

This clonotype has only a few counts. This chain links TRBV15 with TRBJ2-7, with a possible D match to TRBD1 (5 bases). The germline V and J ends were trimmed by 2 bases and 5 bases, with 13 bases remaining between them. The CDR3 sequence is 14 residues long. Germline CDR1 reads LNHNV; CDR2 reads YYDKDF (reference sequence). This CDR3 is CATSRMQGSNEQYF. DNA for the CDR3: TGTGCCACCAGCAGAATGCAGGGTTCCAACGAGCAGTACTTC.

This clonotype has at least ten counts. The chain employs TRBV12-3 or TRBV12-4 and TRBJ1-2; 7 bases align to TRBD1. V shed 6 bases and J 6 bases; nucleotides not matched to a gene: 7. The CDR3 is 13 residues long. The CDR3 is CASSPGGSDGYTF. In DNA, the CDR3 is TGTGCCAGCAGCCCAGGGGGATCTGATGGCTACACCTTC.

This clonotype showed up just a few times. The V and J genes are TRBV7-2 and TRBJ1-5, with D unresolved. V lost 5 bases and J 0 bases, leaving 14 bases between the germline ends. The CDR3 contains 16 residues. CDR1 SGHTA and CDR2 FQGNSA come from the germline V gene. In DNA, the CDR3 is TGTGCCAGCAGCCCTAAAGCCAGTCTTAGCAATCAGCCCCAGCATTTT. Protein: CASSPKASLSNQPQHF.

This clonotype was counted only a few times. The CDR3 nucleotides read TGTGCCACCAGTGATGTCGGTACCCAAGAGACCCAGTACTTC. Protein: CATSDVGTQETQYF. V is TRBV24-1 and J is TRBJ2-5; D gene ambiguous. Per the germline V gene, CDR1 is KGHDR and CDR2 is SFDVKD. Trimming stripped 3 bases from V and 1 base from J, with 8 bases between. This CDR3 is built from 14 residues.

The chain combines TRBV7-2 with TRBJ1-1; 7 nucleotides match TRBD1. The V gene end was trimmed by 2 bases and the J gene end by 5 bases; junction bases not matched to a gene: 5. The V gene's germline CDR1 is SGHTA and CDR2 FQGNSA. The CDR3 runs to 14 residues. Written as DNA, the CDR3 is TGTGCCAGCAGCTTAAAGGGGGCAGGAACTGAAGCTTTCTTT. Translating gives CASSLKGAGTEAFF.

This clonotype has a handful of counts. The chain links TRBV7-2 to TRBJ2-6; no clear D gene. The CDR3 has 14 residues. In germline, CDR1 is SGHTA, CDR2 FQGNSA. The ends were cut back, 3 bases at V and 2 bases at J, with 5 bases in the middle. This CDR3 reads CASSFTAGANVLTF. For the CDR3, the DNA is TGTGCCAGCAGCTTTACGGCTGGGGCCAACGTCCTGACTTTC.

This clonotype was counted ten times or more. The chain combines TRBV27 with TRBJ2-6; D possibly corresponds to TRBD1 (6 bases). Germline V gene sequence: CDR1 MNHEY, CDR2 SMNVEV (reference sequence). V lost 4 bases and J lost 4, with 17 bases in between. CDR3 length: 17 amino acids. CDR3 nucleotides: TGTGCCAGCAGTTCTTCCGTTACAGGGTTAGGGGCCAACGTCCTGACTTTC. Translation: CASSSSVTGLGANVLTF.

This clonotype was observed a few times. The chain joins TRBV12-3 or TRBV12-4 to TRBJ2-1, with 12 positions matching TRBD2. V shed 5 bases, J shed 7 bases, and the junction held 9 bases outside the gene matches. This CDR3 region has 16 residues. Here the CDR3 DNA reads TGTGCCAGCAGTATTGGACTAGCGGGATTTGAAAATGAGCAGTTCTTC. Translated: CASSIGLAGFENEQFF.

The chain carries TRBV5-1 and TRBJ2-1; 10 nucleotides line up with TRBD2. Germline CDR1 SGHRS, CDR2 YFSETQ. J gave up 9 bases and V 6 bases, and 9 bases lay outside the gene matches. This CDR3 region has 14 residues. Written as DNA, the CDR3 is TGCGCCAGCAACACCGGAGCGGGAGGGTTTGAGCAGTTCTTC. The encoded protein is CASNTGAGGFEQFF.

This clonotype was recorded many times. An end of the junction differs from the germline gene, which may be a read error. CDR3 in DNA: TGCAGTGCTAGGCTCGAGTCCCAAGGCCTCTTC. It yields the protein CSARLESQGLF. This rearrangement joins TRBV20-1 to TRBJ2-1; D remains ambiguous. The CDR3 is made up of 11 amino acids. In germline, CDR1 is DFQATT, CDR2 SNEGSKA (reference sequence).

The chain has TRBV5-1 and TRBJ2-7, with 8 bases aligning to TRBD1. The CDR3 consists of 14 residues. Germline loops: CDR1 SGHRS, CDR2 YFSETQ. Trimming took 4 bases from V and 5 from J; bases not matched to a gene: 8. CDR3: CASSADRARDEQYF. The CDR3 DNA reads TGCGCCAGCAGCGCGGACAGGGCCCGAGACGAGCAGTACTTC.

In the case of this clonotype: A much larger clone differs by one base, so this may be a read error. The V and J genes are TRBV6-2 or TRBV6-3 and TRBJ2-1, with D perhaps matching TRBD2 (6 bases). CDR3 length: 16 amino acids. Germline CDR1 reads MNHEY; CDR2 reads SVGEGT. This CDR3 reads CGSSRAGRSGYNEQFF. The CDR3 bases are TGTGGCAGCAGTCGCGCGGGACGGTCAGGCTACAATGAGCAGTTCTTC.

This clonotype was observed a few times. V and J are TRBV20-1 and TRBJ2-3; 8 bases map to TRBD2. CDR3 length: 13 amino acids. Germline CDR1 reads DFQATT; CDR2 reads SNEGSKA (reference sequence). The V segment lost 4 bases and the J segment 6 bases; nucleotides outside the gene matches: 6. The CDR3 spells CSAIAGTSDTQYF. CDR3 coding DNA: TGCAGTGCTATAGCGGGAACGTCGGATACGCAGTATTTT.

V gene TRBV5-6 combines with J gene TRBJ2-2; the match to TRBD2 covers 7 bases. Germline V gives CDR1 SGHDT, CDR2 YYEEEE. The CDR3 covers 16 residues. Trimming removed 6 bases from V and 1 base from J; junction bases left unmatched: 9. The CDR3 bases are TGTGCCAGCACCCCTGGGGACTATATGAACACCGGGGAGCTGTTTTTT. The encoded protein is CASTPGDYMNTGELFF. The variable domain in full, with the rest retrieved from reference TRBV5-6 and TRBJ2-2, is DAGVTQSPTHLIKTRGQQVTLRCSPKSGHDTVSWYQQALGQGPQFIFQYYEEEERQRGNFPDRFSGHQFPNYSSELNVNALLLGDSALYLCASTPGDYMNTGELFFGEGSRLTVL.